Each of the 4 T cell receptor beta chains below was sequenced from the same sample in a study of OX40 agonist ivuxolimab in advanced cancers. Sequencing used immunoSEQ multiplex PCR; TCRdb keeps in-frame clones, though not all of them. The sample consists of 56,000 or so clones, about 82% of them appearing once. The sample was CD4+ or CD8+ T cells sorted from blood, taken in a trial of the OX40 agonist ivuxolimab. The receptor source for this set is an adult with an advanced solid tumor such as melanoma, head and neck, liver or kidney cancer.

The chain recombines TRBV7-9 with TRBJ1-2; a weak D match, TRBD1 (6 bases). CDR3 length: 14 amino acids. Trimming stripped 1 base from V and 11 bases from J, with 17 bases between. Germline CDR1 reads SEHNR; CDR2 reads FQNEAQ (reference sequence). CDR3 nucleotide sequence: TGTGCCAGCAGCTTAGGCGGAGGGGGTGACTGGTACACCTTC. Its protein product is CASSLGGGGDWYTF.

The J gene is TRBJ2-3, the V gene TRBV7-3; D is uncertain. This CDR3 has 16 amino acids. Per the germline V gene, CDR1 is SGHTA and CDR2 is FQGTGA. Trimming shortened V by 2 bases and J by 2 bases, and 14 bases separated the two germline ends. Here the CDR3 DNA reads TGTGCCAGCAGCTTAGCTGGTCCCCTCCCCACAGATACGCAGTATTTT. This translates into CASSLAGPLPTDTQYF.

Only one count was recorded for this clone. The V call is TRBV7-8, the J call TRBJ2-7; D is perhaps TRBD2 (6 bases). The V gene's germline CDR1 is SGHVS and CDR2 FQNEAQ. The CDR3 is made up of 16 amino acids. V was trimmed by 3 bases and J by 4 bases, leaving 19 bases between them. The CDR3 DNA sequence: TGTGCCAGCAGCTTTAGGCTGGCGGGGCTGCCTTACGAGCAGTACTTC. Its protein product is CASSFRLAGLPYEQYF.

Here the CDR3 DNA reads TGTGCCAGTAGTATCTCCCTCTACAATGAGCAGTTCTTC. The encoded protein is CASSISLYNEQFF. The rearrangement links TRBV19 to TRBJ2-1; D remains ambiguous. Germline V CDR1 and CDR2: LNHDA, SQIVND (reference sequence). CDR3 length: 13 residues. Trimming cost V 3 bases and J 3 bases, with 6 bases left between them.